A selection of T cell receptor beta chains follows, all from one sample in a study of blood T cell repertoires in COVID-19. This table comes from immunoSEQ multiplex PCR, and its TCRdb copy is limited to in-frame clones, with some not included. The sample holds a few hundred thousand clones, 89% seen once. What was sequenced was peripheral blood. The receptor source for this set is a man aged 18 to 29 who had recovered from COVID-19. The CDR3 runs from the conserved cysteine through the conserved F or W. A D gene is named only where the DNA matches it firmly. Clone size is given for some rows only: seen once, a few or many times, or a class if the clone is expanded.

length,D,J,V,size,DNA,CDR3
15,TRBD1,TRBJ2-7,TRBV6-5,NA,TGTGCCAGCAGCTCAAAGGACAGGGGGCTCGACGAGCAGTACTTC,CASSSKDRGLDEQYF
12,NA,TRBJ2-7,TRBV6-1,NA,TGTGCCAGCAGTGACCCAACCTACGAGCAGTACTTC,CASSDPTYEQYF
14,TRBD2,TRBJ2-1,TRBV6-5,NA,TGTGCCAGCAGCGCCGGGACTAGCCCCCATGAGCAGTTCTTC,CASSAGTSPHEQFF
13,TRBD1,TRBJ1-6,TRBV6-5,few,TGTGCCAGCAGTTACTACAGGGGTTCACCCCTCCACTTT,CASSYYRGSPLHF
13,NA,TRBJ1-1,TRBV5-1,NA,TGCGCCAGCACTGGACACCTGAACACTGAAGCTTTCTTT,CASTGHLNTEAFF
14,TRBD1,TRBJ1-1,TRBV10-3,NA,TGTGCCATCAGTTGGGACAGAAGTGGCACTGAAGCTTTCTTT,CAISWDRSGTEAFF
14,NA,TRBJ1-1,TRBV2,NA,TGTGCCAGCAGCCCCGAAGAGGGGACACAAGAAGCTTTCTTT,CASSPEEGTQEAFF
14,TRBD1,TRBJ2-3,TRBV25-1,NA,TGTGCCAGCAGTCGGCAGGGGGTGGCAGATACGCAGTATTTT,CASSRQGVADTQYF
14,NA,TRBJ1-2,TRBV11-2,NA,TGTGCCAGCACCCTCATGCGGGGGGACTATGGCTACACCTTC,CASTLMRGDYGYTF
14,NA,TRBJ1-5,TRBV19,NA,TGTGCCAGTAGTATGCTAGGGGATTATCAGCCCCAGCATTTT,CASSMLGDYQPQHF
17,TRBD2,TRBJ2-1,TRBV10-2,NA,TGCGCCAGCAGTGAGTCGGGACTAGCGCCTCCGGGCAATGAGCAGTTCTTC,CASSESGLAPPGNEQFF
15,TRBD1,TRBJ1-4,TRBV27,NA,TGTGCCAGCAGTACTCTGGGACAGCTTAATGAAAAACTGTTTTTT,CASSTLGQLNEKLFF
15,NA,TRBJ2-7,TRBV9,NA,TGTGCCAGCAGCGTCACAGAAAGCAACCTCTACGAGCAGTACTTC,CASSVTESNLYEQYF
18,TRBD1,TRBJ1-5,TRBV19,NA,TGTGCCAGTAGTATCTTGGACCATAAGGGACAGGTGATACAGCCCCAGCATTTT,CASSILDHKGQVIQPQHF
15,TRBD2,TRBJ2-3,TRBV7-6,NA,TGTGCCAGCAGGCTCTCGGGACTAAGCACAGATACGCAGTATTTT,CASRLSGLSTDTQYF
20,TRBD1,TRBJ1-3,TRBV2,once,TGTGCCAGCATCGGAAAGGGGACAGGGGGTCGGAACAGCTCTGGAAACACCATATATTTT,CASIGKGTGGRNSSGNTIYF
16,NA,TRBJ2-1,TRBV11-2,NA,TGTGCCAGCAGCTTAGGCGGGACGCCATCCTACAATGAGCAGTTCTTC,CASSLGGTPSYNEQFF
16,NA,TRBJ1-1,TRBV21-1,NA,TGTGCCAGCAGCACCCGACAGGGGACAGTTGGGACTGAAGCTTTCTTT,CASSTRQGTVGTEAFF
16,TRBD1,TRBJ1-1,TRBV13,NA,TGTGCCAGCAGCACAACCGGGACAGGTGAGGAGACTGAAGCTTTCTTT,CASSTTGTGEETEAFF
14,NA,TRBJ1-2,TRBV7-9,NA,TGTGCCAGCAGCTTAGCACGAGGGAGCGGTGGCTACACCTTC,CASSLARGSGGYTF
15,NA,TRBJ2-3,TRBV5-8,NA,TGTGCCAAAGCTGAGGGGGACGGGAATTTGGATACGCAGTATTTT,CAKAEGDGNLDTQYF
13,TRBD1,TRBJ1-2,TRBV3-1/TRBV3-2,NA,TGTGCCAGCAGCCAAGCGCAGGGGGGTGGCTACACCTTC,CASSQAQGGGYTF
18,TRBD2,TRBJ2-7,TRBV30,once,TGTGCCTGGAGTGTACCGGTATGGCTAGCGGGGGTTACCTACGAGCAGTACTTC,CAWSVPVWLAGVTYEQYF
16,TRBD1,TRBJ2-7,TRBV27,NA,TGTGCCAGCATTCCTCCGGGACAGGGTGCTCGGGGGGTGCAGTACTTC,CASIPPGQGARGVQYF
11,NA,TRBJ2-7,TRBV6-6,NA,TGTGCCAGCAGACTACTATACGAGCAGTACTTC,CASRLLYEQYF
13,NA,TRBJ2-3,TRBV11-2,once,TGTGCCAGCAGCTTAGAAAGAGGGGGGGGCTGGCATTTT,CASSLERGGGWHF
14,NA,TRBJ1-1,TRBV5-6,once,TGTGCCAGCAGCTTGGCCCAGCGGAACAATGAAGCTTTCTTT,CASSLAQRNNEAFF
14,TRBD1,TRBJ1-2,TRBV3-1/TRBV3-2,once,TGTGCCAGCAGCCCCCCAGGGGGCGCGGTAGTATGCACCTTC,CASSPPGGAVVCTF
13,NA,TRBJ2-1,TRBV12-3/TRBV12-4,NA,TGTGCCAGCACCCCCAGCGGGTACAATGAGCAGTTCTTC,CASTPSGYNEQFF
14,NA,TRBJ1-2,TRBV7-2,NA,TGTGCCAGCAGCTTCGCAGGGGCAACTATCGACTACACCTTC,CASSFAGATIDYTF
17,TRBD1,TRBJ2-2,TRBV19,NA,TGTGCCAGTAGTATAGACAACAGGGGATCGAACACCGGGGAGCTGTTTTTT,CASSIDNRGSNTGELFF
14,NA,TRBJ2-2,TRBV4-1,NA,TGCGCCAGCAGCCCTCAAACAGGGTCCGGGGAGCTGTTTTTT,CASSPQTGSGELFF